The 20 T cell receptor beta chains below were found in one sample sequenced in a study of beta chain features in type 1 diabetes. Points from the study as a whole: Type 1 diabetes patients had TCRB CDR3s that were shorter (moderately but significantly so) in all four CD4+ subsets.

These receptors have no known antigen. Investigators reverse transcribed all isolated RNA, so they sequenced expressed TCRB transcripts. Data came from immunoSEQ multiplex PCR; TCRdb stores just in-frame clones and leaves some out. The data show a few hundred thousand clones, roughly 13% seen once. Material for sequencing was naive CD4+ T cells from blood. These receptors were obtained from a woman aged 18 to 35 with type 1 diabetes.

The rearrangement uses TRBV5-1 and TRBJ1-5; 8 bases match TRBD1. The CDR3 sequence is 14 residues long. The V segment lost 4 bases and the J segment 4 bases; nucleotides outside the gene matches: 4. The germline V gene encodes CDR1 SGHRS and CDR2 YFSETQ. CDR3 nucleotides: TGCGCCAGCAGCGCAGGACAGGGTAATCAGCCCCAGCATTTT. This codes for CASSAGQGNQPQHF.

J is TRBJ2-1 and V is TRBV5-1; 10 bases line up with TRBD2. CDR3 length: 16 residues. CDR1 and CDR2 from the germline V gene are SGHRS and YFSETQ. The V segment lost 1 base and the J segment 5 bases; nucleotides outside the gene matches: 6. This chain's CDR3 is CASSLLAGVINNEQFF. The DNA of the CDR3 is TGCGCCAGCAGCTTGCTAGCGGGGGTTATAAACAATGAGCAGTTCTTC.

This clone was counted a few times. The chain combines TRBV4-3 with TRBJ2-1; 13 bases are shared with TRBD2. CDR3 length: 19 amino acids. After removal of 2 bases from V and 1 base from J, the junction contained 8 bases not matched to a gene. Germline V lookup: CDR1 LGHNA, CDR2 YSLEER. The CDR3 DNA reads as TGCGCCAGCAGCCAACTGCGGGGGACTAGCGGGAATTCCTACAATGAGCAGTTCTTC. Its translation is CASSQLRGTSGNSYNEQFF.

This clone was found a few times. The chain links TRBV7-9 to TRBJ2-5; the D is unclear. This CDR3 has 13 amino acids. The V end lost 7 bases, the J end lost 4 bases, and 13 bases lay between the germline ends. Per the germline V gene, CDR1 is SEHNR and CDR2 is FQNEAQ (reference sequence). The CDR3 sequence: CASTQAALETQYF. CDR3 DNA: TGTGCCAGCACTCAGGCTGCGTTAGAGACCCAGTACTTC. The variable domain in full, with the rest retrieved from reference TRBV7-9 and TRBJ2-5, is DTGVSQNPRHKITKRGQNVTFRCDPISEHNRLYWYRQTLGQGPEFLTYFQNEAQLEKSRLLSDRFSAERPKGSFSTLEIQRTEQGDSAMYLCASTQAALETQYFGPGTRLLVL.

This clone was detected only a few times. The chain carries TRBV18 and TRBJ2-3, with a possible D match to TRBD1 (6 bases). Germline V lookup: CDR1 KGHSH, CDR2 LQKENI. The CDR3 loop spans 15 amino acids. V was pared by 0 bases and J by 6 bases, with 13 bases between. The CDR3 DNA follows: TGTGCCAGCTCACCACCCTGGACAGACAAGGATACGCAGTATTTT. This codes for CASSPPWTDKDTQYF.

V gene TRBV6-6 combines with J gene TRBJ1-5; D possibly corresponds to TRBD1 (5 bases). CDR1 and CDR2 from the germline V gene are MNHNY and SVGAGI (reference sequence). The CDR3 is 14 amino acids. V was pared by 2 bases and J by 7 bases, with 12 bases between. Here the CDR3 reads CASSYPGGEQPQHF. CDR3 DNA: TGTGCCAGCAGTTACCCTGGGGGGGAACAGCCCCAGCATTTT.

This clone was seen more than once but under ten times. This chain uses TRBV4-3 with TRBJ2-1; D might be TRBD2 (6 bases). This CDR3 region has 14 residues. Trimming took 4 bases from V and 2 from J, leaving 9 bases between them. Per the germline V gene, CDR1 is LGHNA and CDR2 is YSLEER. The CDR3 protein is CASSREVAYNEQFF. CDR3 DNA: TGCGCCAGCAGCCGGGAGGTGGCCTACAATGAGCAGTTCTTC.

The V call is TRBV15, the J call TRBJ1-6; D remains unclear. This CDR3 contains 14 residues. Trimming removed 4 bases from V and 6 bases from J, with 10 bases in between. CDR1 is LNHNV, CDR2 YYDKDF, per germline (reference sequence). The CDR3 protein is CATSTGKPNSPLHF. The CDR3 DNA sequence: TGTGCCACCAGCACCGGGAAGCCTAATTCACCCCTCCACTTT.

This clone was detected only a few times. This rearrangement joins TRBV9 to TRBJ1-1, with a weak D call TRBD1 (6 bases). Looked up from germline, CDR1 is SGDLS and CDR2 is YYNGEE. The V and J ends lost 3 bases and 1 base respectively, with 13 bases between them. The CDR3 length is 15 residues. In DNA, the CDR3 is TGTGCCAGCAGCGCGTGGGGGACAAGGAACACTGAAGCTTTCTTT. Translating gives CASSAWGTRNTEAFF.

This clone was counted between two and nine times. The rearrangement links TRBV10-3 to TRBJ2-7; possibly TRBD2 for D (6 bases). CDR3 length: 15 amino acids. Germline loops: CDR1 ENHRY, CDR2 SYGVKD. The germline V and J ends were trimmed by 7 bases and 0 bases, with 16 bases remaining between them. The DNA of the CDR3 is TGTGCCATCACCAGAGGGGAGGCGAGCTCCTACGAGCAGTACTTC. Amino acids: CAITRGEASSYEQYF.

This chain links TRBV30 with TRBJ1-2; D is uncertain. V shed 3 bases and J shed 1 base, with 3 bases lying between them. The germline gives CDR1 GTSNPN, CDR2 SVGIG (reference sequence). CDR3 size: 11 residues. The CDR3 is CAWSHNYGYTF. The CDR3 nucleotides are TGTGCCTGGAGCCATAACTATGGCTACACCTTC.

V gene TRBV9 combines with J gene TRBJ1-2; D is unclear. Per germline, CDR1 SGDLS and CDR2 YYNGEE. This CDR3 comprises 14 residues. V dropped 0 bases and J dropped 4 bases, with 10 bases sitting between them. The chain's CDR3 is CASSVEASLYGYTF. The CDR3 DNA is TGTGCCAGCAGCGTAGAAGCCTCACTCTATGGCTACACCTTC.

This chain links TRBV9 with TRBJ2-1; the match to TRBD2 covers 10 bases. Unmatched junction bases numbered 6, after V lost 2 bases and J lost 4 bases. The CDR3 has 16 amino acids. CDR1 SGDLS and CDR2 YYNGEE come from the germline V gene. The CDR3: CASSVLAGVAYNEQFF. CDR3 nucleotide sequence: TGTGCCAGCAGCGTCCTAGCGGGAGTAGCATACAATGAGCAGTTCTTC.

This clone was counted a few times. The V gene is TRBV9, the J gene TRBJ2-3, with TRBD1 identical over 7 bases. This CDR3 has 16 residues. Per germline, CDR1 SGDLS and CDR2 YYNGEE. J lost 2 bases, V lost 0 bases, and 6 bases had no gene match. CDR3 loop: CASSVDTGQLTDTQYF. CDR3 nucleotide sequence: TGTGCCAGCAGCGTAGATACGGGACAGCTCACAGATACGCAGTATTTT.

This clone was seen a handful of times. V gene TRBV7-9 combines with J gene TRBJ2-1, with 10 bases that match TRBD2. The CDR3 totals 15 residues. Unmatched junction bases numbered 5, after V lost 5 bases and J lost 4 bases. CDR1 is SEHNR and CDR2 is FQNEAQ in the germline V gene (reference sequence). The CDR3 DNA reads TGTGCCAGCAGCCCTAGCGGGAGCACATACAATGAGCAGTTCTTC. Its translation: CASSPSGSTYNEQFF.

This sequence joins TRBV6-5 and TRBJ2-2, with D tentatively TRBD1 (5 bases). CDR1 MNHEY and CDR2 SVGAGI come from the germline V gene. V dropped 2 bases and J dropped 0 bases, with 7 bases sitting between them. The CDR3 is 15 amino acids. This CDR3 reads CASSYGAPNTGELFF. The CDR3 bases are TGTGCCAGCAGTTACGGGGCCCCGAACACCGGGGAGCTGTTTTTT.

The chain recombines TRBV28 with TRBJ2-3, with D possibly matching TRBD2 (5 bases). V was cut by 3 bases and J by 8 bases, with 9 bases left in between. The CDR3 sequence is 12 residues long. Per the germline V gene, CDR1 is MDHEN and CDR2 is SYDVKM. CDR3 nucleotides: TGTGCCAGCAGTTTTGGGAGCAGTACGCAGTATTTT. Its translation: CASSFGSSTQYF.

The V gene is TRBV6-6, the J gene TRBJ1-3, with D possibly TRBD1 on 6 matching bases. Germline CDR1 and CDR2: MNHNY and SVGAGI (reference sequence). This CDR3 comprises 13 residues. Between the trimmed V and J ends, which lost 10 bases and 2 bases, there was a span of 12 bases. The CDR3 loop reads CATSGAAGNTIYF. The CDR3 nucleotides are TGTGCCACCTCAGGGGCAGCTGGAAACACCATATATTTT.

Only a few counts were recorded for this clone. This rearrangement joins TRBV9 to TRBJ1-5; possibly TRBD1 for D (5 bases). CDR3 size: 15 residues. Germline CDR1 is SGDLS and CDR2 is YYNGEE. V lost 4 bases, J lost 0 bases, and 11 bases lay in between. DNA for the CDR3: TGTGCCAGCAGCCCGACAGAGTATAGCAATCAGCCCCAGCATTTT. This codes for CASSPTEYSNQPQHF.

This clone was observed a few times. The CDR3 spells CASSDRGFQPQHF. For the CDR3, the DNA is TGTGCCAGCAGCGACAGGGGTTTTCAGCCCCAGCATTTT. The chain joins TRBV21-1 to TRBJ1-5; the table assigns TRBD1, which was not confirmed against the DNA. TRBV21-1 is a pseudogene. The CDR3 contains 13 residues.